This is a list of T cell receptor beta chains from one sample in a study of T cell repertoires in cytomegalovirus infection. TCRdb redid the calling of the reads with MiXCR, one entry per CDR3 protein. In the table there are about 220,000 distinct CDR3 sequences, 30% to 45% of which are singletons. These receptors' targets are unknown. The sample in question was CD8+ T cells from cultured PBMCs, obtained from culture after CMV antigen stimulation. Receptors were obtained from a human donor in good health (CMV status not recorded). Some clones in this sample may be carry-over from other donors' samples. Each CDR3 is given with its conserved first and last residue. Each record gives: D gene, clone size, J gene, V gene, CDR3 protein, CDR3 DNA. D genes are given only for firm matches. The size entry is marked missing in some rows and otherwise reads once, few, many or a size class.

.,.,TRBJ1-1,TRBV12-5,CASGLSPDTGTEAFF,TGTGCTAGTGGTTTGTCCCCCGACACAGGCACTGAAGCTTTCTTT
.,.,TRBJ2-7,TRBV2,CASLRAHEQYF,TGTGCCAGCCTTAGAGCCCACGAGCAGTACTTC
TRBD1,.,TRBJ1-2,TRBV7-9,CASSSGQGLYGYTF,TGTGCCAGCAGCTCTGGACAGGGACTCTATGGCTACACCTTC
TRBD1,once,TRBJ1-6,TRBV6-5,CASSPQGARQDSPLHF,TGTGCCAGCAGTCCACAGGGGGCGAGACAAGATTCACCCCTCCACTTT
TRBD1,few,TRBJ2-6,TRBV6-9,CASSLPPGQGVSGANVLTF,TGTGCCAGCAGCCTTCCTCCGGGACAGGGGGTATCTGGGGCCAACGTCCTGACTTTC
.,.,TRBJ1-2,TRBV12-3/TRBV12-4,CASSLAEGLANYGYTF,TGTGCCAGCAGTTTAGCGGAGGGCCTAGCTAACTATGGCTACACCTTC
.,many,TRBJ1-1,TRBV24-1,CATSGPTGEAFF,TGTGCCACCAGTGGACCGACGGGTGAAGCTTTCTTT
.,few,TRBJ2-1,TRBV4-2,CASSPGADSSYNEQFF,TGTGCCAGCAGCCCTGGTGCGGATAGCTCCTACAATGAGCAGTTCTTC
.,.,TRBJ2-2,TRBV6-5,CASSYYAGAGELFF,TGTGCCAGCAGTTACTACGCAGGGGCCGGGGAGCTGTTTTTT
TRBD2,many,TRBJ2-1,TRBV2,CASSAGGAGGYNEQFF,TGTGCCAGCAGCGCCGGTGGGGCGGGGGGATACAATGAGCAGTTCTTC
TRBD1,few,TRBJ1-5,TRBV27,CASSLQGDNQPQHF,TGTGCCAGCAGTCTCCAGGGGGACAATCAGCCCCAGCATTTT
TRBD2,.,TRBJ2-4,TRBV7-8,CASSTRTSGSVDIQYF,TGTGCCAGCAGCACCAGGACTAGCGGGAGCGTTGACATTCAGTACTTC
.,.,TRBJ1-2,TRBV6-5,CASKTTDLYGYTF,TGTGCCAGCAAAACGACGGACCTCTATGGCTACACCTTC
.,.,TRBJ2-7,TRBV20-1,CSARSRDGSYEQYF,TGCAGTGCTAGGTCCCGGGACGGTTCCTACGAGCAGTACTTC
.,.,TRBJ2-1,TRBV13,CASSLANSYNEQFF,TGTGCCAGCAGCTTAGCCAACTCCTACAATGAGCAGTTCTTC
.,few,TRBJ2-3,TRBV20-1,CSAPILSTDTQYF,TGCAGTGCACCTATCCTTAGCACAGATACGCAGTATTTT